Below are 32 T cell receptor beta chains sequenced from a single sample in a study of radiotherapy plus CTLA-4 blockade in lung cancer. Here immunoSEQ multiplex PCR was the method, and the copy in TCRdb shows in-frame clones only, minus some. The sample contains about 85,000 clones, 70% to 90% of which appear only once. The sequencing used peripheral blood, collected from a patient treated with radiotherapy plus ipilimumab. Receptors were obtained from a human donor with non-small cell lung cancer who had a partial response to radiotherapy plus ipilimumab.

The V and J genes are TRBV13 and TRBJ2-7; 13 bases match TRBD2. CDR3 length: 15 amino acids. With V trimmed by 5 bases and J by 2 bases, 3 bases remained unmatched. From germline, CDR1 is PRHDT and CDR2 FYEKMQ (reference sequence). This chain's CDR3 is CASSAGLAGAYEQYF. CDR3 sequence (DNA): TGTGCCAGCAGCGCAGGACTAGCGGGAGCCTACGAGCAGTACTTC. Variable domain in full (rest from reference TRBV13 and TRBJ2-7): AAGVIQSPRHLIKEKRETATLKCYPIPRHDTVYWYQQGPGQDPQFLISFYEKMQSDKGSIPDRFSAQQFSDYHSELNMSSLELGDSALYFCASSAGLAGAYEQYFGPGTRLTVT.

The CDR3 sequence: CASGGLNTEAFF. The CDR3 DNA reads TGTGCCTCCGGGGGGCTGAACACTGAAGCTTTCTTT. V gene TRBV2 combines with J gene TRBJ1-1; D possibly corresponds to TRBD1 (6 bases). V lost 11 bases and J lost 0, with 10 bases in between. The germline V gene encodes CDR1 SNHLY and CDR2 FYNNEI. The CDR3 loop spans 12 amino acids.

The rearrangement links TRBV15 to TRBJ2-3; the match to TRBD2 covers 12 bases. The junction had 5 bases not matched to a gene; V was cut back by 0 bases and J by 4 bases. Germline CDR1 LNHNV, CDR2 YYDKDF (reference sequence). The CDR3 has 17 amino acids. CDR3 residues: CATSREAASGRADTQYF. The CDR3 nucleotides are TGTGCCACCAGCAGAGAAGCCGCTAGCGGGAGGGCAGATACGCAGTATTTT.

CDR3 bases: TGTGCCAGCAGCAACGGAGGGATTAGCAATCAGCCCCAGCATTTT. Translation: CASSNGGISNQPQHF. J is TRBJ1-5 and V is TRBV5-5; D gene uncertain. Germline lookup yields CDR1 SGHKS and CDR2 YYEKEE (reference sequence). V lost 4 bases to trimming and J lost 0 bases, with 11 bases between them. The CDR3 runs to 15 residues.

This sequence joins TRBV7-2 and TRBJ2-1; 8 positions match TRBD1. V lost 5 bases, J lost 7 bases, and 10 bases stayed unmatched. Per germline, CDR1 SGHTA and CDR2 FQGNSA. This CDR3 has 15 residues. The CDR3: CASSPRNRGVNEQFF. The CDR3 DNA reads as TGTGCCAGCAGCCCTAGGAACAGGGGGGTTAATGAGCAGTTCTTC.

The gene calls are TRBV6-1 and TRBJ2-3; perhaps TRBD2 as D (5 bases). The CDR3 contains 12 residues. Germline CDR1 and CDR2: MNHNS and SASEGT. Between the trimmed V and J ends, which lost 2 bases and 6 bases, there was a span of 6 bases. The CDR3 DNA follows: TGTGCCAGCAGTGAACGAGGGGATACGCAGTATTTT. Amino acid sequence: CASSERGDTQYF.

J is TRBJ2-5 and V is TRBV19, with 7 nucleotides matching TRBD2. With the DNA end fitting TRBJ2-7 better, the J assignment may be wrong. The CDR3 runs to 15 residues. The germline gives CDR1 LNHDA, CDR2 SQIVND (reference sequence). CDR3: CASSSGGSPVYEQYF. CDR3 nucleotide sequence: TGTGCCAGTAGTTCGGGCGGGAGTCCGGTCTACGAGCAGTACTTC.

The chain links TRBV19 to TRBJ1-5, with D hard to call. CDR1 LNHDA and CDR2 SQIVND come from the germline V gene (reference sequence). This CDR3 spans 14 amino acids. The ends were cut back, 7 bases at V and 0 bases at J, with 10 bases in the middle. CDR3 DNA: TGTGCCAGTACTAATCCAAGTAGCAATCAGCCCCAGCATTTT. Protein: CASTNPSSNQPQHF.

This chain connects TRBV7-9 to TRBJ2-3; D gene uncertain. V dropped 6 bases and J dropped 4 bases, with 14 bases sitting between them. Germline V lookup: CDR1 SEHNR, CDR2 FQNEAQ (reference sequence). The CDR3 is made up of 14 amino acids. The CDR3 sequence is CASSLVPLADTQYF. In DNA form, the CDR3 reads TGTGCCAGCAGTCTAGTACCCCTCGCAGATACGCAGTATTTT.

The chain has TRBV6-5 and TRBJ2-5; D possibly corresponds to TRBD2 (5 bases). The V gene's germline CDR1 is MNHEY and CDR2 SVGAGI. CDR3 length: 14 residues. Trimming left V 6 bases short and J 1 base short, with 12 bases between. This chain's CDR3 is CASSSDWIQETQYF. CDR3 in DNA: TGTGCCAGCAGCTCGGACTGGATCCAAGAGACCCAGTACTTC.

The V gene is TRBV7-9, the J gene TRBJ2-7, with D perhaps given as TRBD1 or TRBD2 (5 bases each). Trimming stripped 5 bases from V and 0 bases from J, with 17 bases between. Germline loops: CDR1 SEHNR, CDR2 FQNEAQ (reference sequence). The CDR3 sequence is 16 residues long. The chain's CDR3 is CASSLGAGKSSYEQYF. In DNA, the CDR3 is TGTGCCAGCAGCCTAGGGGCCGGGAAGAGCTCCTACGAGCAGTACTTC. The full variable domain, completed using reference TRBV7-9 and TRBJ2-7, is DTGVSQNPRHKITKRGQNVTFRCDPISEHNRLYWYRQTLGQGPEFLTYFQNEAQLEKSRLLSDRFSAERPKGSFSTLEIQRTEQGDSAMYLCASSLGAGKSSYEQYFGPGTRLTVT.

The CDR3 loop reads CASSLSSTGTTSTEQFF. As DNA, the CDR3 is TGTGCCAGCAGTTTATCCTCAACCGGGACTACCTCGACTGAGCAGTTCTTC. The genes are TRBV27 and TRBJ2-1; TRBD2 agrees at 7 bases. In germline, CDR1 is MNHEY, CDR2 SMNVEV (reference sequence). With V trimmed by 0 bases and J by 9 bases, 14 bases remained unmatched. The CDR3 sequence is 17 residues long.

This rearrangement joins TRBV9 to TRBJ2-1; weak D call: TRBD2 (6 bases). This CDR3 comprises 15 residues. The V end lost 0 bases, the J end lost 4 bases, and 11 bases lay between the germline ends. Germline V lookup: CDR1 SGDLS, CDR2 YYNGEE. The CDR3 sequence: CASSVATGVYNEQFF. CDR3 bases: TGTGCCAGCAGCGTAGCAACGGGAGTTTACAATGAGCAGTTCTTC.

The chain couples TRBV2 to TRBJ2-7; D unresolved. The CDR3 consists of 13 residues. CDR1 SNHLY and CDR2 FYNNEI come from the germline V gene. V was pared by 2 bases and J by 4 bases, with 9 bases between. The CDR3 DNA is TGTGCCAGCAGTGAAACTCCCCTGTACGAGCAGTACTTC. Its translation: CASSETPLYEQYF.

V gene TRBV30 combines with J gene TRBJ2-2; tentatively, D is TRBD1 (5 bases). Germline CDR1 is GTSNPN and CDR2 is SVGIG (reference sequence). V dropped 8 bases and J dropped 0 bases, with 16 bases sitting between them. This CDR3 is 15 amino acids long. The CDR3 loop reads CALGLTATNTGELFF. In DNA form, the CDR3 reads TGTGCCCTTGGGTTGACAGCTACGAACACCGGGGAGCTGTTTTTT.

In nucleotides, the CDR3 is TGTGCCAGCAGTTATCGGCCCACGACTAGCGGGACAATTTATCGAGAGACCCAGTACTTC. It specifies CASSYRPTTSGTIYRETQYF. The rearrangement links TRBV27 to TRBJ2-5; the match to TRBD2 covers 11 bases. The CDR3 is 20 amino acids. From germline, CDR1 is MNHEY and CDR2 SMNVEV (reference sequence). Trimming removed 4 bases from V and 4 bases from J; junction bases left unmatched: 20.

The genes are TRBV6-5 and TRBJ2-7; 7 bases align to TRBD1. This CDR3 spans 14 amino acids. V was clipped by 5 bases and J by 2 bases; unmatched bases: 6. Germline V gene data show CDR1 as MNHEY and CDR2 as SVGAGI. The DNA for the CDR3 is TGTGCCAGCAGTCTGGACAGGCCTCCCTACGAGCAGTACTTC. This sequence encodes CASSLDRPPYEQYF.

CDR3 loop: CAISEKGRANQPQHF. The CDR3 nucleotides read TGTGCCATCAGTGAGAAGGGCAGGGCTAATCAGCCCCAGCATTTT. V is TRBV10-3 and J is TRBJ1-5; perhaps TRBD1 as D (5 bases). Trimming stripped 2 bases from V and 4 bases from J, with 12 bases between. The germline V gene has CDR1 ENHRY and CDR2 SYGVKD. The CDR3 is 15 residues long.

The chain joins TRBV28 to TRBJ1-2; D gene unclear. This CDR3 is 15 amino acids long. Germline V gene data show CDR1 as MDHEN and CDR2 as SYDVKM. With 10 bases removed from V and 3 bases from J, the gap between germline ends came to 21 bases. The CDR3 region has the DNA TGTGCCACCCCTGAGAGAGGGAGCGGGGACTATGGCTACACCTTC. It specifies CATPERGSGDYGYTF.

This sequence joins TRBV11-3 and TRBJ2-1, with 8 bases lining up with TRBD2. After removal of 5 bases from V and 4 bases from J, the junction contained 10 bases not matched to a gene. Germline V gives CDR1 SGHNT, CDR2 YENEEA. The CDR3 is 16 amino acids. The CDR3 sequence is CASSLLGASGYNEQFF. The CDR3 DNA sequence: TGTGCCAGCAGCCTCCTGGGGGCTAGCGGGTACAATGAGCAGTTCTTC.

The J gene is TRBJ1-6, the V gene TRBV5-6; D remains ambiguous. The CDR3 has 13 amino acids. Trimming removed 0 bases from V and 7 bases from J, with 5 bases in between. Germline lookup yields CDR1 SGHDT and CDR2 YYEEEE. CDR3 in DNA: TGTGCCAGCAGCTTGGACAAGAATTCACCCCTCCACTTT. It is translated as CASSLDKNSPLHF.

The V and J genes are TRBV30 and TRBJ1-6; TRBD1 might be the D (5 bases). V was clipped by 3 bases and J by 7 bases, with 10 bases between them. The germline gives CDR1 GTSNPN, CDR2 SVGIG (reference sequence). The length of the CDR3 is 13 residues. The CDR3 here is CAWSPAGNSPLHF. CDR3 nucleotide sequence: TGTGCCTGGAGCCCAGCAGGGAATTCACCCCTCCACTTT.

This rearrangement joins TRBV4-2 to TRBJ2-2; possibly TRBD2 for D (5 bases). CDR1 and CDR2 from the germline V gene are LGHNA and YNFKEQ. The CDR3 has 15 residues. V dropped 5 bases and J dropped 6 bases, with 16 bases sitting between them. The CDR3 reads CASSFRDIEAGELFF. The CDR3 DNA reads TGTGCCAGCAGCTTCCGGGATATAGAGGCCGGGGAGCTGTTTTTT.

V is TRBV7-2 and J is TRBJ2-7; 13 bases line up with TRBD2. Trimming at V came to 4 bases and at J to 7 bases, leaving 4 bases not matched to a gene. CDR1 is SGHTA and CDR2 is FQGNSA in the germline V gene. The CDR3 extends over 14 amino acids. The DNA for the CDR3 is TGTGCCAGCAGCTCGGGACTAGCGGGAAAGGAGCAGTACGTC. Amino acid sequence: CASSSGLAGKEQYV.

This chain links TRBV7-8 with TRBJ2-7; tentative D call: TRBD2 (6 bases). Trimming cost V 0 bases and J 1 base, with 19 bases left between them. This CDR3 spans 18 amino acids. Germline assignment: CDR1 SGHVS and CDR2 FQNEAQ. CDR3 residues: CASSLAPALSSASYEQYF. The CDR3, as DNA: TGTGCCAGCAGCTTAGCCCCGGCCCTTTCTAGCGCTTCCTACGAGCAGTACTTC.

The DNA of the CDR3 is TGTGCCAGTAGTCCGCTAGCGGGAGGGAGCTACGAGCAGTACTTC. Translated, it gives CASSPLAGGSYEQYF. This sequence joins TRBV19 and TRBJ2-7; 12 bases map to TRBD2. This CDR3 comprises 15 residues. Germline assignment: CDR1 LNHDA and CDR2 SQIVND (reference sequence). V was pared by 5 bases and J by 3 bases, with 5 bases of the junction left unmatched.

The J gene is TRBJ2-5, the V gene TRBV9; 9 bases align to TRBD1. Trimming at V came to 0 bases and at J to 4 bases, leaving 13 bases not matched to a gene. This CDR3 has 18 residues. The germline V gene has CDR1 SGDLS and CDR2 YYNGEE. The CDR3 coding sequence is TGTGCCAGCAGCGTAGACGTATCGAGGGGACAGGGAGGAGAGACCCAGTACTTC. It codes for CASSVDVSRGQGGETQYF. Supplemented by reference TRBV9 and TRBJ2-5, the full variable domain reads DSGVTQTPKHLITATGQRVTLRCSPRSGDLSVYWYQQSLDQGLQFLIQYYNGEERAKGNILERFSAQQFPDLHSELNLSSLELGDSALYFCASSVDVSRGQGGETQYFGPGTRLLVL.

This clone appeared once. The chain uses TRBV5-5 and TRBJ1-4, with 9 bases matching TRBD1. The CDR3 length is 16 residues. Per germline, CDR1 SGHKS and CDR2 YYEKEE (reference sequence). V was clipped by 4 bases and J by 8 bases; unmatched bases: 12. CDR3 DNA: TGTGCCAGCAGCCTTAAGGGGGGACAGGGTCTAGAAAAACTGTTTTTT. Translation: CASSLKGGQGLEKLFF.

The gene calls are TRBV2 and TRBJ1-2; D may be TRBD1 (6 bases). The length of the CDR3 is 15 residues. In germline, CDR1 is SNHLY, CDR2 FYNNEI. Trimming took off 4 bases at V and 0 bases at J, with 12 bases between the two ends. CDR3 residues: CASSGYREPNYGYTF. CDR3 bases: TGTGCCAGCAGTGGGTACAGGGAACCTAACTATGGCTACACCTTC.

The chain carries TRBV5-1 and TRBJ2-1; no clear D gene. Germline lookup yields CDR1 SGHRS and CDR2 YFSETQ. The CDR3 is made up of 15 amino acids. The V and J ends lost 3 bases and 8 bases respectively, with 18 bases between them. The CDR3 DNA follows: TGCGCCAGCAGCTCGAGTAATCGAGCTCTCCATGAGCAGTTCTTC. Amino acids: CASSSSNRALHEQFF.

The CDR3 region is CAWSVLSEETQYF. CDR3 DNA: TGTGCCTGGAGTGTACTAAGCGAGGAGACCCAGTACTTC. This sequence joins TRBV30 and TRBJ2-5, with D uncertain. Germline CDR1 GTSNPN, CDR2 SVGIG (reference sequence). This CDR3 has 13 residues. The V gene lost 0 bases and the J gene lost 5 bases, with 10 bases spanning the gap. The full variable domain, with the rest looked up from reference TRBV30 and TRBJ2-5, is SQTIHQWPATLVQPVGSPLSLECTVEGTSNPNLYWYRQAAGRGLQLLFYSVGIGQISSEVPQNLSASRPQDRQFILSSKKLLLSDSGFYLCAWSVLSEETQYFGPGTRLLVL.

The chain is built from TRBV28 and TRBJ2-5, with D maybe TRBD1 (6 bases). The CDR3 is 14 amino acids. Germline loops: CDR1 MDHEN, CDR2 SYDVKM. The V end lost 4 bases, the J end lost 5 bases, and 14 bases lay between the germline ends. The DNA of the CDR3 is TGTGCCAGCAGTTCTCCCACAGGGCTGGAGACCCAGTACTTC. Protein sequence: CASSSPTGLETQYF.